Sequencing of this T cell receptor (beta chain) was carried out in a study of beta chain features in type 1 diabetes. Sorted CD4+ subsets: naive, central memory, regulatory, stem cell-like memory (CD45RO/CCR7/CD25/CD127/CD95/CD27 panel). V was pared by 4 bases and J by 5 bases, with 6 bases of the junction left unmatched. The CDR3 sequence is 13 residues long. Germline CDR1 reads SQVTM; CDR2 reads ANQGSEA. Every bit of the isolated RNA underwent reverse transcription, so sequencing read expressed TCRB transcripts. Naive, central memory and regulatory T cell samples averaged around 3.3 million reads. Sequencing was performed with immunoSEQ multiplex PCR; in TCRdb, only in-frame clones are kept and a portion is missing. The table records 360,000 or so clones, 15% to 20% of them present only once. About this clone: Its antigen is as yet unknown.

General observations from the study: Insertions at VDJ junctions were less frequent in type 1 diabetes patients. These patients also deleted more nucleotides at the same junctions. Naive, central memory and Treg TCRB repertoires appeared more alike in patients than in healthy donors.

Source material: naive CD4+ T cells from blood. This clonotype was sampled from a woman aged 18-30 years in good health. The J gene is TRBJ1-1, the V gene TRBV29-1; 8 nucleotides agree with TRBD1. In DNA, the CDR3 is TGCAGCGTTGGGACAGACAGGGGAACTGAAGCTTTCTTT. Its translation: CSVGTDRGTEAFF. Full variable domain (remainder filled in from reference TRBV29-1 and TRBJ1-1): SAVISQKPSRDICQRGTSLTIQCQVDSQVTMMFWYRQQPGQSLTLIATANQGSEATYESGFVIDKFPISRPNLTFSTLTVSNMSPEDSSIYLCSVGTDRGTEAFFGQGTRLTVV.